These 2 T cell receptor beta chains came from one sample sequenced in a study of T cells after yellow fever vaccination. MiXCR, applied by TCRdb to the 5' RACE reads, yields one record per CDR3 protein. Of 40,000 or so distinct CDR3 sequences listed, 6.8% are singletons. Sample: CD8+ T cells not binding an NS4B(214-222) dextramer, sorted from PBMCs, taken 45 days after the yellow fever booster vaccination. These TCRs come from a man in his thirties or forties who received the YFV17D yellow fever vaccine.

This clonotype was seen many times. The chain joins TRBV7-9 to TRBJ1-5; D is unresolved. V was cut by 4 bases and J by 4 bases, with 17 bases left in between. Germline assignment: CDR1 SEHNR and CDR2 FQNEAQ (reference sequence). This CDR3 spans 16 amino acids. The CDR3 is CASSSSDPGGNQPQHF. CDR3 DNA: TGTGCCAGCAGCTCTTCGGACCCGGGCGGGAATCAGCCCCAGCATTTT.

In this sample, this clonotype turned up many times. CDR3 residues: CASSYQGLDYEQYF. As DNA, the CDR3 is TGTGCCAGCAGTTACCAGGGGCTGGACTACGAGCAGTACTTC. The genes are TRBV6-5 and TRBJ2-7, with D perhaps matching TRBD1 (6 bases). V was trimmed by 2 bases and J by 3 bases, leaving 11 bases between them. CDR3 length equals 14 residues. Germline CDR1 is MNHEY and CDR2 is SVGAGI.